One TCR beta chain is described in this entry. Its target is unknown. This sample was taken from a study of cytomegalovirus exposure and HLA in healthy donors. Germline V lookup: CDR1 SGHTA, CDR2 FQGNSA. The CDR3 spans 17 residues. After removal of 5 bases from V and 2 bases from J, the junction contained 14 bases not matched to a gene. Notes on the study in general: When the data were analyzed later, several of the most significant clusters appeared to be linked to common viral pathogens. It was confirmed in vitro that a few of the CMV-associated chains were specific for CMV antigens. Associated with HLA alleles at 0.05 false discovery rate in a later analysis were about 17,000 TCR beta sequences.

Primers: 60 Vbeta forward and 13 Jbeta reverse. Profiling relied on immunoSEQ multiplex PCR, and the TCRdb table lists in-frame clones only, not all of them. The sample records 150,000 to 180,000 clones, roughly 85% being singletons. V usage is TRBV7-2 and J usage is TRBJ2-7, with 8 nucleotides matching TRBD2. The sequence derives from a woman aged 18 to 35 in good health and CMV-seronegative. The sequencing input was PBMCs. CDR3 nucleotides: TGTGCCAGCAGCCGTATTGGAAGCGGGAGAATCACCTACGAGCAGTACTTC. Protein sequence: CASSRIGSGRITYEQYF. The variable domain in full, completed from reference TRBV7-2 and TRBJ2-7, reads GAGVSQSPSNKVTEKGKDVELRCDPISGHTALYWYRQSLGQGLEFLIYFQGNSAPDKSGLPSDRFSAERTGGSVSTLTIQRTQQEDSAVYLCASSRIGSGRITYEQYFGPGTRLTVT.